A selection of T cell receptor beta chains follows, all from one sample in a study of cytomegalovirus exposure and HLA in healthy donors. Here immunoSEQ multiplex PCR was the method, and the copy in TCRdb shows in-frame clones only, minus some. The data contain around 110,000 clones, just over 70% of them seen just once; the ten biggest clones take up 0.79%. Input material: PBMCs. These TCRs come from a boy younger than 18 in good health and CMV-seronegative. CDR3s include the opening cysteine and the closing phenylalanine or tryptophan. The order of the fields is clone size, V gene, J gene, D gene, CDR3 DNA, CDR3 protein. The D gene is left open where the match is weak. Clone size appears in some rows only: once, few, many, or a class for an expanded clone.

-	TRBV7-9	TRBJ2-3	TRBD2	TGTGCCAGCAGCCTTCAGACTAGCGGGAGGAGGCGCACAGATACGCAGTATTTT	CASSLQTSGRRRTDTQYF
once	TRBV6-1	TRBJ2-7	TRBD2	TGTGCCAGCAGTGAAGCGGGAGGGCCCTACGAGCAGTACTTC	CASSEAGGPYEQYF
-	TRBV4-1	TRBJ2-7	-	TGCGCCAGCAGCCAAGGGTCCCAGGACTACGAGCAGTACTTC	CASSQGSQDYEQYF
-	TRBV9	TRBJ2-5	-	TGTGCCAGCAGCGATAGACTAGGTTCAGAGACCCAGTACTTC	CASSDRLGSETQYF
-	TRBV30	TRBJ1-1	TRBD1	TGTGCCTGGAGCCCCGGGACAGGGGTTATCATGAACACTGAAGCTTTCTTT	CAWSPGTGVIMNTEAFF
-	TRBV29-1	TRBJ2-1	-	TGCAGCGTTGAAGCCCAGCGAGGGTACTACAATGAGCAGTTCTTC	CSVEAQRGYYNEQFF
few	TRBV5-1	TRBJ1-1	-	TGCGCCAGCAGCTTAGACGGGGGGCCTGAAGCTTTCTTT	CASSLDGGPEAFF
-	TRBV2	TRBJ1-1	TRBD1	TGTGCCGGCCCGACAGGGTGGGACACTGAAGCTTTCTTT	CAGPTGWDTEAFF
-	TRBV15	TRBJ2-3	TRBD2	TGTGCCACCAGCAGAGAAGCTGGGGGGGGCACAGATACGCAGTATTTT	CATSREAGGGTDTQYF
few	TRBV11-2	TRBJ1-4	-	TGTGCCAGCAGCCCGAAGGGGCATAGGGCTAATGAAAAACTGTTTTTT	CASSPKGHRANEKLFF
-	TRBV21-1	TRBJ1-1	-	TGTGCCAGCAGCAAAGTCGACAGACATGAAGCTTTCTTT	CASSKVDRHEAFF
-	TRBV6-5	TRBJ2-1	-	TGTGCCAGCACCAACTACAATGAGCAGTTCTTC	CASTNYNEQFF
-	TRBV5-1	TRBJ2-3	-	TGCGCCAGCAGCTTGGTACCAGCGGCTGGGACAGATACGCAGTATTTT	CASSLVPAAGTDTQYF
-	TRBV10-3	TRBJ2-7	-	TGTGCCATCAGTGGGGCAGGGGGGACCTACGAGCAGTACTTC	CAISGAGGTYEQYF
-	TRBV28	TRBJ1-5	-	TGTGCCAGCAGTTTAGCGGCCACGGGCAATCAGCCCCAGCATTTT	CASSLAATGNQPQHF
few	TRBV9	TRBJ2-1	TRBD2	TGTGCCAGCAGCGCCCCGAATGGGGGGGACTTGGTCTTC	CASSAPNGGDLVF
few	TRBV21-1	TRBJ2-3	-	TGTGCCAGCAGACGGACTAGCGGGGGGGCCCTCACAGATACGCAGTATTTT	CASRRTSGGALTDTQYF
once	TRBV4-1	TRBJ2-6	TRBD1	TGCGCCAGCAGCCAAGTATGGGGACAGGGGACCGGGGCCAACGTCCTGACTTTC	CASSQVWGQGTGANVLTF
-	TRBV15	TRBJ2-3	TRBD2	TGTGCCACCAGCGGCCGACTAGCGGGAGGGTTCACAGATACGCAGTATTTT	CATSGRLAGGFTDTQYF
-	TRBV28	TRBJ1-1	-	TGTGCCAGCAGCACCCCCAGGGGAAACACTGAAGCTTTCTTT	CASSTPRGNTEAFF
-	TRBV2	TRBJ1-2	-	TGTGCCAGCAGTGAAGGGACGGGGAACTATGGCTACACCTTC	CASSEGTGNYGYTF
-	TRBV4-3	TRBJ1-5	-	TGCGCCAGCAGCCGGCACATACAGGGAAACCAGCCCCAGCATTTT	CASSRHIQGNQPQHF
-	TRBV7-2	TRBJ2-1	-	TGTGCCAGCAGCTATGGACTGAAAAATGAGCAGTTCTTC	CASSYGLKNEQFF
-	TRBV7-2	TRBJ2-1	-	TGTGCCAGCAGCTCTCTAAGGGGCCAGCCCCTGGGAGAGCAGTTCTTC	CASSSLRGQPLGEQFF
once	TRBV10-3	TRBJ2-7	TRBD2	TGTGCCATCAGTGGCGGGAGCCCCTACGAGCAGTACTTC	CAISGGSPYEQYF
few	TRBV7-9	TRBJ2-3	-	TGTGCCAGCAATCGGGGAACAGATACGCAGTATTTT	CASNRGTDTQYF
once	TRBV4-1	TRBJ2-3	TRBD2	TGCGCCAGCAGCCACTTGACTAGCGGGATGTCAGATACGCAGTATTTT	CASSHLTSGMSDTQYF
-	TRBV4-1	TRBJ2-5	-	TGCGCCAGCAGCCAAGATCCGGGGGTCGGGGTCATTCAAGAGACCCAGTACTTC	CASSQDPGVGVIQETQYF
-	TRBV5-1	TRBJ1-2	TRBD1	TGCGCCAGCAGTACGACAGGGGGATCCTATGGCTACACCTTC	CASSTTGGSYGYTF